One sample yielded the 19 T cell receptor beta chains listed below, sequenced in a study of T cells expressing NK-cell markers (dated by TCRdb to about 2020). Libraries were constructed by 5' RACE. For sequencing, an Illumina HiSeq 2000 was employed. Following TCRdb reprocessing, every CDR3 protein sequence forms one entry, and DNA is not provided. The sample table gives a few hundred thousand distinct CDR3 sequences. The ten most abundant clones make up about 5.2% of the sample. Sequencing was done on a sample of blood T cells: a sorted CD56 or NKG2C T cell subset, CD4+ or CD8+ T cells, or bulk PBMC T cells (not recorded which). The receptor set was obtained from a man aged 18-75 years in good health.

The gene calls are TRBV7-9 and TRBJ2-1. The CDR3 runs 14 residues. CDR1 SEHNR and CDR2 FQNEAQ come from the germline V gene (reference sequence). The CDR3 protein is CASSNQWLDNEQFF.

V and J are TRBV5-1 and TRBJ2-2. Germline V gene lookup returns CDR1 SGHRS and CDR2 YFSETQ. The CDR3 sequence is 15 residues long. This CDR3 is CASSQQTANTGELFF.

J is TRBJ2-1 and V is TRBV7-9; TCRdb's assignment of TRBD1 cannot be checked, as there is no DNA. CDR3 length: 16 amino acids. Germline CDR1 reads SEHNR; CDR2 reads FQNEAQ (reference sequence). The CDR3 protein is CASSLASGRTYNEQFF.

This chain links TRBV11-2 with TRBJ2-1; the TCRdb D gene call, TRBD1, has no DNA to confirm it. CDR1 and CDR2 (germline): SGHAT, FQNNGV. The CDR3 covers 15 residues. The CDR3 here is CASSLDGGGMWEQFF.

The V and J genes are TRBV6-1 and TRBJ2-3; TCRdb picks TRBD1, but there is no DNA to check that call. Germline CDR1 MNHNS, CDR2 SASEGT. The CDR3 contains 17 residues. This chain's CDR3 is CASSRTHGQGAGDTQYF.

The chain links TRBV24-1 to TRBJ1-1; no DNA is available, so the TRBD1 call from TCRdb remains unchecked. Germline CDR1 KGHDR, CDR2 SFDVKD. The CDR3 is 12 residues long. CDR3 protein: CATSDTQGSAFF.

This chain uses TRBV7-9 with TRBJ1-4; TCRdb names TRBD1, which stays unverified in the absence of DNA. Germline V gives CDR1 SEHNR, CDR2 FQNEAQ (reference sequence). CDR3 length: 15 residues. CDR3 protein: CASSQQGTTNEKLFF.

The J gene is TRBJ2-3, the V gene TRBV11-2. The CDR3 totals 14 residues. Germline loops: CDR1 SGHAT, CDR2 FQNNGV. The CDR3 is CASGRGTSTDTQYF.

The CDR3: CASASGTARETQYF. The chain combines TRBV6-1 with TRBJ2-5; TCRdb's D call of TRBD1 is untestable without DNA. Germline V gives CDR1 MNHNS, CDR2 SASEGT. This CDR3 spans 14 amino acids.

The chain has TRBV5-1 and TRBJ2-7. The CDR3 is 15 residues long. The V gene's germline CDR1 is SGHRS and CDR2 YFSETQ. CDR3 amino acids: CASSHEASSSYEQYF. The full variable domain, with the rest looked up from reference TRBV5-1 and TRBJ2-7, is KAGVTQTPRYLIKTRGQQVTLSCSPISGHRSVSWYQQTPGQGLQFLFEYFSETQRNKGNFPGRFSGRQFSNSRSEMNVSTLELGDSALYLCASSHEASSSYEQYFGPGTRLTVT.

The rearrangement links TRBV7-8 to TRBJ2-1; absent DNA, TCRdb's TRBD1 call cannot be checked. Germline V gene sequence: CDR1 SGHVS, CDR2 FQNEAQ. The CDR3 is made up of 15 amino acids. CDR3 loop: CASSPRRQGNNEQFF.

The rearrangement links TRBV6-1 to TRBJ1-2; no DNA is available, so the TRBD1 call from TCRdb remains unchecked. The CDR3 is made up of 14 amino acids. Germline V CDR1 and CDR2: MNHNS, SASEGT. This chain's CDR3 is CASSERMGDYGYTF.

The chain carries TRBV12-3 or TRBV12-4 and TRBJ2-5; TCRdb picks TRBD2, but there is no DNA to check that call. The CDR3 has 14 amino acids. The CDR3 sequence: CASTHRSEQETQYF.

The chain is built from TRBV7-9 and TRBJ2-3; TCRdb calls TRBD2, which cannot be checked without DNA. The CDR3 covers 15 residues. CDR1 and CDR2 from the germline V gene are SEHNR and FQNEAQ (reference sequence). CDR3 amino acids: CASSTTGSSLDTQYF.

This chain connects TRBV2 to TRBJ2-1. Germline-derived CDR1 and CDR2 are SNHLY and FYNNEI. The CDR3 length is 13 residues. The CDR3 reads CASSLTQFNEQFF.

The chain joins TRBV7-7 to TRBJ2-1. The CDR3 is made up of 14 amino acids. The germline V gene has CDR1 SSHAT and CDR2 FNYEAQ (reference sequence). CDR3 loop: CASSLAGSHNEQFF.

V is TRBV5-6 and J is TRBJ1-3; the D gene TCRdb calls, TRBD1, cannot be checked with no DNA. The CDR3 covers 16 residues. Germline loops: CDR1 SGHDT, CDR2 YYEEEE. The CDR3 is CASSAPPREVGNTIYF.

The chain combines TRBV12-2 with TRBJ2-5; the TCRdb D gene call, TRBD2, has no DNA to confirm it. TRBV12-2 is deemed a pseudogene. This CDR3 spans 16 amino acids. CDR3 sequence reads: CASPRGRDCKEETQYF.

V gene TRBV11-3 combines with J gene TRBJ2-2; TCRdb outputs TRBD1, but without DNA this stays unchecked. Germline V gene data show CDR1 as SGHNT and CDR2 as YENEEA. The CDR3 contains 16 residues. The CDR3 loop is CASSSQGVINTGELFF. Complete variable domain (other parts from reference TRBV11-3 and TRBJ2-2): EAGVVQSPRYKIIEKKQPVAFWCNPISGHNTLYWYLQNLGQGPELLIRYENEEAVDDSQLPKDRFSAERLKGVDSTLKIQPAELGDSAVYLCASSSQGVINTGELFFGEGSRLTVL.